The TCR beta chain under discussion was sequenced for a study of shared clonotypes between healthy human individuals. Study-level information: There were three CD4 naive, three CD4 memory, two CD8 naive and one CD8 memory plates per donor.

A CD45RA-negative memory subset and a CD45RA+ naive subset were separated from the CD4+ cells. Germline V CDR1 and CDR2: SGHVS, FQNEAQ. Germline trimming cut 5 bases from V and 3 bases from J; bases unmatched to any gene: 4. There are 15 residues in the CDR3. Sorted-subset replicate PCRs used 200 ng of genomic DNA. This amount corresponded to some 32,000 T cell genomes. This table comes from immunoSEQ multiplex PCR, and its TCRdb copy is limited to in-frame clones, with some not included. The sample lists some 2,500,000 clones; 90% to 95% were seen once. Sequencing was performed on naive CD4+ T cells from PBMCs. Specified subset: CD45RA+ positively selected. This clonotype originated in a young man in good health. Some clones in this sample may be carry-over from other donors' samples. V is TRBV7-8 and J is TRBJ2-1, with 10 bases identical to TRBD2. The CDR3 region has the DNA TGTGCCAGCAGCGTCGGACTAGCGGTCTACAATGAGCAGTTCTTC. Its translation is CASSVGLAVYNEQFF.